This T cell receptor beta chain stems from a study of T cells in Graves' hyperthyroidism and ophthalmopathy. RNA transcripts served as the template for amplifying TCR beta CDR3 regions. A first-round RT-PCR of the TCR CDR3 used the HTBI primer set. MiXCR was run by TCRdb on the multiplex PCR reads, yielding one entry per CDR3 protein. The sample includes 500,000 to 750,000 distinct CDR3 sequences, more than 45% of them seen just once. Germline V CDR1 and CDR2: MNHEY, SMNVEV (reference sequence). This CDR3 comprises 11 residues. V lost 6 bases and J lost 8, with 10 bases in between. This clonotype came up many times. Stable Graves' hyperthyroidism meant no ophthalmopathy progression within 18 months.

The chain couples TRBV27 to TRBJ1-1; D is undetermined. The source of this sequence is a woman in her late teens or twenties with Graves' hyperthyroidism. The sequenced sample consisted of peripheral blood or thyroid tissue (not recorded which). The CDR3 is CASRMGSEAFF. The CDR3 DNA sequence: TGTGCCAGCAGGATGGGTTCCGAAGCTTTCTTT.